The rows below give T cell receptor beta chains drawn from one sample of a study of cytomegalovirus exposure and HLA in healthy donors. The repertoire was sequenced with immunoSEQ multiplex PCR; TCRdb's copy has only in-frame clones and lacks some. There are about 150,000 clones in the sample; approximately 86% occur only once, and approximately 2% lies in the top ten. Sequencing was done on a sample of PBMCs. The receptor set was obtained from a woman younger than 30 in good health and CMV-seronegative. The conserved cysteine and the conserved F or W are not part of the CDR3 here. A D gene is named only where the DNA matches it firmly. Size is omitted from some rows. Given values are once, few, many or a class for expanded clones.

V gene	clone size	D gene	J gene	CDR3 protein
TRBV28	-	TRBD1	TRBJ2-3	ASGQGELDTQY
TRBV7-8	-	TRBD2	TRBJ2-3	ASSPAGGTDTQY
TRBV10-1	-	-	TRBJ2-7	ASSGQAPYEQY
TRBV5-1	-	-	TRBJ2-2	ASSLARGTNTGELF
TRBV25-1	-	TRBD2	TRBJ2-3	ASSVGGRSTDTQY
TRBV6-1	-	TRBD2	TRBJ2-2	ASRGSAGATNTGELF
TRBV10-1	-	TRBD2	TRBJ2-1	ASSESSGSGEQF
TRBV15	-	-	TRBJ2-3	ATSRGQDRSTDTQY
TRBV28	-	TRBD2	TRBJ2-7	ASSWPGTSYEQY
TRBV7-2	-	-	TRBJ2-7	ASSLGLAYEQY
TRBV6-5	-	TRBD1	TRBJ2-4	ASSYSRDRGDIQY
TRBV6-1	few	-	TRBJ2-7	ASKDQRRAYEQY
TRBV5-1	-	TRBD1	TRBJ2-3	ASSFYDRDTDTQY
TRBV4-2	-	TRBD2	TRBJ2-2	ASSQAPGLAGEGTGELF
TRBV18	-	-	TRBJ2-3	ASSYSTDTQY
TRBV7-2	-	TRBD2	TRBJ2-2	ASSTGAGGPGGELF
TRBV25-1	-	-	TRBJ1-3	ASSDGAGNTIY
TRBV28	-	TRBD2	TRBJ2-1	ASSLSGGNEQF
TRBV11-2	once	TRBD1	TRBJ2-7	ASSGTGGKNEQY
TRBV19	-	TRBD1	TRBJ1-4	ASSGTGQKLF
TRBV5-1	-	TRBD2	TRBJ2-5	ASSPGLAGAGETQY
TRBV7-9	-	TRBD1	TRBJ1-2	ASSAEGQGILRIGYT
TRBV28	-	-	TRBJ1-5	ASSFLRRENSNQPQH
TRBV5-1	-	-	TRBJ2-3	ASSNSRTQY